The 3 T cell receptor beta chains reported below all come from one sample, sequenced in a study of metastatic and nonmetastatic thyroid tumors. Thyroid surgery had not been preceded by any treatment in any patient. With MiXCR, TCRdb called clones anew from the PCR reads. The data show about 93,000 clones, with about 13% seen just once and about 11% held by the top ten. Material: blood. These receptors all come from a female donor with papillary thyroid cancer or a benign thyroid nodule (not recorded which). Some clones in this sample may be carry-over from other donors' samples.

This clone occurred many times. The V gene is TRBV4-1, the J gene TRBJ2-5; 12 bases agree with TRBD2. Germline assignment: CDR1 MGHRA and CDR2 YSYEKL. The CDR3 totals 20 residues. J gave up 2 bases and V 1 base, and 14 bases lay outside the gene matches. The CDR3 nucleotides read TGCGCCAGCAGCCAAGTGCAGGGACTAGCGGGTCGCGGGGGGCAAGAGACCCAGTACTTC. Translated: CASSQVQGLAGRGGQETQYF.

There are many counts of this clone. The chain employs TRBV12-3 or TRBV12-4 and TRBJ2-1; 11 bases fit TRBD2. CDR3 length: 16 amino acids. After removal of 5 bases from V and 3 bases from J, the junction contained 6 bases not matched to a gene. The CDR3 here is CASSRTTSGVYNEQFF. CDR3 in DNA: TGTGCCAGCAGTCGAACGACTAGCGGGGTCTACAATGAGCAGTTCTTC.

This clone was observed at least ten times. This sequence joins TRBV4-1 and TRBJ1-3; D ambiguous. CDR3 length: 17 residues. The ends were cut back, 1 base at V and 2 bases at J, with 15 bases in the middle. Germline V lookup: CDR1 MGHRA, CDR2 YSYEKL. Written as DNA, the CDR3 is TGCGCCAGCAGCCAAGGGTTTGCAGTCGGAGCTGGAAACACCATATATTTT. This codes for CASSQGFAVGAGNTIYF.